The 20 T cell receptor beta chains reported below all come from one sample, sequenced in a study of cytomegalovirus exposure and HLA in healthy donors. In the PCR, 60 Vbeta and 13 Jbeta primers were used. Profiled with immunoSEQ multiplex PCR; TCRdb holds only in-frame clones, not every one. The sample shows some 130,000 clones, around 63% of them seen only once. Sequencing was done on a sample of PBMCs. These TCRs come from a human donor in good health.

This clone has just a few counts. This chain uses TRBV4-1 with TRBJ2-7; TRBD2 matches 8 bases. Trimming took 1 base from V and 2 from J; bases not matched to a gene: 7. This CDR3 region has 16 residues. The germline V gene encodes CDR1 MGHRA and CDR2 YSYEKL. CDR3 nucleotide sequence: TGCGCCAGCAGCCAAGGACTAGCGTTTTCTCCCTACGAGCAGTACTTC. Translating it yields CASSQGLAFSPYEQYF.

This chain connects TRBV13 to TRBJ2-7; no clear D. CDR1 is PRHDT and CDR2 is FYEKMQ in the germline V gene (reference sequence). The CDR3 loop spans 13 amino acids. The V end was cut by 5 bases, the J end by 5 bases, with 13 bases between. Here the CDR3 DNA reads TGTGCCAGCAGCGATTCAGGTGCGAACGAGCAGTACTTC. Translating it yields CASSDSGANEQYF.

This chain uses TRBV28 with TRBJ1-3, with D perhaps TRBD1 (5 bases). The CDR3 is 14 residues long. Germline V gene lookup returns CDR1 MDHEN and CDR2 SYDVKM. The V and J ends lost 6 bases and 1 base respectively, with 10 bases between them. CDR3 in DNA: TGTGCCAGCAGGCAGGGTGGGTCTGGAAACACCATATATTTT. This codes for CASRQGGSGNTIYF.

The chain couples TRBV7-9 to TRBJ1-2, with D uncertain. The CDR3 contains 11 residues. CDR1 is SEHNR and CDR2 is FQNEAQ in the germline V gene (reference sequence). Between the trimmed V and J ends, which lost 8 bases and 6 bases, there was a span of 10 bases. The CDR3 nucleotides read TGTGCCAGCGGGGAGGCCCATGGCTACACCTTC. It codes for CASGEAHGYTF.

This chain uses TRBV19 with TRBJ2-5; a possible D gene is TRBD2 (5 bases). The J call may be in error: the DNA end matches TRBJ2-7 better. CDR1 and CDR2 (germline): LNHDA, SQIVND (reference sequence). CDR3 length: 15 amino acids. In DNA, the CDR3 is TGTGCCAGTAGTATAGATCGGGAACCTGCCTACGAGCAGTACTTC. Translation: CASSIDREPAYEQYF.

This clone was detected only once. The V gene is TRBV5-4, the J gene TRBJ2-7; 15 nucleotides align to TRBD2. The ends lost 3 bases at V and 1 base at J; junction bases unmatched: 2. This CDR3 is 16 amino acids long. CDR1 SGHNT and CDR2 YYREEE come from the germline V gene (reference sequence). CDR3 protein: CASSSGTSGRSYEQYF. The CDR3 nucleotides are TGTGCCAGCAGCTCCGGGACTAGCGGGAGGTCCTACGAGCAGTACTTC.

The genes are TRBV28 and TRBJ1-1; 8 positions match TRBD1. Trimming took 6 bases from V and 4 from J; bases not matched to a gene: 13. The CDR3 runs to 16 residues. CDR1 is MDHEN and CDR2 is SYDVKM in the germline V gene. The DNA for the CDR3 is TGTGCCAGCAGGAGGACAGGGAAGAGTTGGGCCACTGAAGCTTTCTTT. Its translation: CASRRTGKSWATEAFF.

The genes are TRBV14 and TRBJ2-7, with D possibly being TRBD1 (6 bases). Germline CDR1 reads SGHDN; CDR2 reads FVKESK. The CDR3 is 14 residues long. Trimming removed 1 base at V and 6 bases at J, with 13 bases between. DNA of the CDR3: TGTGCCAGCAGCCAAGGGATCACAGGGAGCGAGCAGTACTTC. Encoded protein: CASSQGITGSEQYF.

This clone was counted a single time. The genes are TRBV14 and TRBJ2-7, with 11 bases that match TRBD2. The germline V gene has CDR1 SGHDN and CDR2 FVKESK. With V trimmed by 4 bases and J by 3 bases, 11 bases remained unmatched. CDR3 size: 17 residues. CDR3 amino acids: CASSRGTSGAGRYEQYF. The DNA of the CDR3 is TGTGCCAGCAGCCGCGGGACTAGCGGAGCCGGCCGCTACGAGCAGTACTTC.

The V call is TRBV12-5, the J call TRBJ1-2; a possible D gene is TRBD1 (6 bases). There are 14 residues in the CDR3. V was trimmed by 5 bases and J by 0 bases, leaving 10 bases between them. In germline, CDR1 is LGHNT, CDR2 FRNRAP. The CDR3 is CASGRGGANYGYTF. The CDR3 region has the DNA TGTGCTAGTGGTAGGGGGGGGGCTAACTATGGCTACACCTTC.

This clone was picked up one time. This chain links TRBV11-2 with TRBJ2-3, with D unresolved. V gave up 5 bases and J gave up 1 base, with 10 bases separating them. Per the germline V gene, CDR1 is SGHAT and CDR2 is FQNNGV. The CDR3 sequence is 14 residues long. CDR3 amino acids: CASSPTSGTDTQYF. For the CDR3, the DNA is TGTGCCAGCAGCCCCACGAGCGGCACAGATACGCAGTATTTT.

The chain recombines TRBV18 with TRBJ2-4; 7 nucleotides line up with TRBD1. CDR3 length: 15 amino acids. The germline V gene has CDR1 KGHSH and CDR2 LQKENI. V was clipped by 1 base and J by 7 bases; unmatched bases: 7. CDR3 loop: CASSPQGAETNIQYF. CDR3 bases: TGTGCCAGCTCACCACAGGGGGCTGAGACCAACATTCAGTACTTC.

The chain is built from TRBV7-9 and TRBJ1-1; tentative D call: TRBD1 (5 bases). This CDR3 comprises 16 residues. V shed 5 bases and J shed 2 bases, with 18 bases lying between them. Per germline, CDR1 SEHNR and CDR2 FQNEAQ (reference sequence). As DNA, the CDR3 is TGTGCCAGCAGCCCCCCGGGGGTACTACCCAACACTGAAGCTTTCTTT. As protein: CASSPPGVLPNTEAFF.

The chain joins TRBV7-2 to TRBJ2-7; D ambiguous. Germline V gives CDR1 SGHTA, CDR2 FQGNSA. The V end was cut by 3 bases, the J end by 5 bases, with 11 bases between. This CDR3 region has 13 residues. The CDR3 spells CASSFNPVDEQYF. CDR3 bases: TGTGCCAGCAGCTTTAATCCAGTCGACGAGCAGTACTTC.

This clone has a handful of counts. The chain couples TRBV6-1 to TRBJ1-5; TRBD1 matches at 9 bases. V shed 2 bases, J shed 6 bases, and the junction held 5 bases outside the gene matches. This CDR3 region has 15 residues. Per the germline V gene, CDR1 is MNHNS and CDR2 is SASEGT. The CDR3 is CASSEISDRGQPQHF. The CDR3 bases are TGTGCCAGCAGTGAAATCTCGGACAGGGGTCAGCCCCAGCATTTT.

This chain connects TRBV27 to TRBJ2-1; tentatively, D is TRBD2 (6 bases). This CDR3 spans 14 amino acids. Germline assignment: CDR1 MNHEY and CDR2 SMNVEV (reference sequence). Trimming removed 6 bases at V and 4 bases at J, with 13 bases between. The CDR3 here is CASRGRGIYNEQFF. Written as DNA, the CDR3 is TGTGCCAGCAGGGGGCGCGGGATATACAATGAGCAGTTCTTC.

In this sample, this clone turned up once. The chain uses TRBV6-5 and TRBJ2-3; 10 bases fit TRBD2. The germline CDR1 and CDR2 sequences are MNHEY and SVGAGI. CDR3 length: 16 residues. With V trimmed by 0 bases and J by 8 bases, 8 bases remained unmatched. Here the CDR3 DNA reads TGTGCCAGCAGTTACTCGAAGAGCGGGAGGGCCGGTACGCAGTATTTT. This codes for CASSYSKSGRAGTQYF.

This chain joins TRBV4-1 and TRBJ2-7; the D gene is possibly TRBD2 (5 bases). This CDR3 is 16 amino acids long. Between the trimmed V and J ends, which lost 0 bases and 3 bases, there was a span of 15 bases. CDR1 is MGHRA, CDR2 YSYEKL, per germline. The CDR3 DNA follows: TGCGCCAGCAGCCAAGAACACGTCGGTCGGGACTACGAGCAGTACTTC. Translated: CASSQEHVGRDYEQYF.

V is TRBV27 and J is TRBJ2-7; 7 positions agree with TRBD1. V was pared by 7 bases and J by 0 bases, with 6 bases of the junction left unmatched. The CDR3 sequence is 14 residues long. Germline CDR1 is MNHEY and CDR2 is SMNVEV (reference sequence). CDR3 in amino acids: CASTLDRNSYEQYF. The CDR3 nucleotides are TGTGCCAGCACCTTGGACAGGAACTCCTACGAGCAGTACTTC.

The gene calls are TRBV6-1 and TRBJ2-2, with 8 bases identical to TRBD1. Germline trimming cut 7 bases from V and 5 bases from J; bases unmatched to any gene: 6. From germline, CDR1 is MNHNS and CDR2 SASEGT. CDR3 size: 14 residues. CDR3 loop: CASIRTGNTGELFF. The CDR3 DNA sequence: TGTGCCAGCATCCGGACAGGGAATACCGGGGAGCTGTTTTTT.